Listed below are T cell receptor beta chains from one sample, sequenced in a study of identical twins. In TCRdb, the 5' RACE reads were re-called with MiXCR into one record per CDR3 protein. Of roughly 720,000 distinct CDR3 sequences listed, 15% to 20% are singletons. Separately, the same data were catalogued under a study of T cells expressing NK-cell markers.

Sequenced material: PBMCs. The receptors originated from a woman between 18 and 30 years old in good health. CDR3s include the opening cysteine and the closing phenylalanine or tryptophan. Fields, in order: V gene, D gene, J gene, clone size, CDR3 protein, CDR3 DNA. The D gene is left open where the match is weak. Clone size appears in some rows only: once, few, many, or a class for an expanded clone.

v_gene: TRBV4-1; d_gene: TRBD2; j_gene: TRBJ2-3; abundance: -; CDR3aa: CASSQVLGLAGDTDTQYF; CDR3nt: TGCGCCAGCAGCCAAGTCCTTGGACTAGCGGGAGACACAGATACGCAGTATTTT
v_gene: TRBV20-1; d_gene: TRBD2; j_gene: TRBJ2-1; abundance: -; CDR3aa: CSARQLAGVASYNEQFF; CDR3nt: TGCAGTGCTAGACAGCTAGCGGGGGTCGCCTCCTACAATGAGCAGTTCTTC
v_gene: TRBV27; d_gene: -; j_gene: TRBJ1-6; abundance: -; CDR3aa: CASSYGQSNSPLHF; CDR3nt: TGTGCCAGCAGTTACGGCCAATCTAATTCACCCCTCCACTTT
v_gene: TRBV2; d_gene: -; j_gene: TRBJ2-1; abundance: few; CDR3aa: CASSLLAQQFF; CDR3nt: TGTGCCAGCAGTCTCTTAGCCCAGCAGTTCTTC
v_gene: TRBV7-9; d_gene: TRBD2; j_gene: TRBJ2-5; abundance: once; CDR3aa: CASSLEGGLAGRETQYF; CDR3nt: TGTGCCAGCAGCTTAGAAGGGGGACTAGCGGGGAGAGAGACCCAGTACTTC
v_gene: TRBV5-1; d_gene: TRBD1; j_gene: TRBJ1-1; abundance: few; CDR3aa: CASSPGQGGGNTEAFF; CDR3nt: TGCGCCAGCAGCCCGGGACAGGGTGGGGGAAACACTGAAGCTTTCTTT
v_gene: TRBV7-9; d_gene: -; j_gene: TRBJ2-2; abundance: -; CDR3aa: CASSAGIGELFF; CDR3nt: TGTGCCAGCAGCGCTGGGATCGGGGAGCTGTTTTTT
v_gene: TRBV5-1; d_gene: TRBD1; j_gene: TRBJ2-7; abundance: -; CDR3aa: CASSYDRASYEQYF; CDR3nt: TGCGCCAGCAGCTACGACAGGGCCTCCTACGAGCAGTACTTC
v_gene: TRBV29-1; d_gene: TRBD2; j_gene: TRBJ2-5; abundance: few; CDR3aa: CSGWTSGARAETQYF; CDR3nt: TGCAGCGGATGGACTAGCGGGGCGCGGGCGGAGACCCAGTACTTC
v_gene: TRBV12-3/TRBV12-4; d_gene: -; j_gene: TRBJ2-2; abundance: many; CDR3aa: CASSLLVMRAPELFF; CDR3nt: TGTGCCAGCAGTTTACTCGTCATGAGGGCCCCCGAGCTGTTTTTT
v_gene: TRBV15; d_gene: TRBD1; j_gene: TRBJ2-7; abundance: -; CDR3aa: CATTRDRSRSYEQYF; CDR3nt: TGTGCCACCACGCGGGACAGGTCCCGCTCCTACGAGCAGTACTTC
v_gene: TRBV20-1; d_gene: -; j_gene: TRBJ1-5; abundance: many; CDR3aa: CSASGHHNQPQHF; CDR3nt: TGCAGTGCTAGCGGACACCACAATCAGCCCCAGCATTTT
v_gene: TRBV6-5; d_gene: -; j_gene: TRBJ1-1; abundance: few; CDR3aa: CASSYILNTEAFF; CDR3nt: TGTGCCAGCAGTTACATCTTGAACACTGAAGCTTTCTTT
v_gene: TRBV10-3; d_gene: -; j_gene: TRBJ1-1; abundance: -; CDR3aa: CAIRGGDTEAFF; CDR3nt: TGTGCCATCAGGGGGGGGGACACTGAAGCTTTCTTT
v_gene: TRBV6-1; d_gene: -; j_gene: TRBJ2-7; abundance: -; CDR3aa: CASQTFYEQYF; CDR3nt: TGTGCCTCCCAGACTTTCTACGAGCAGTACTTC
v_gene: TRBV7-9; d_gene: -; j_gene: TRBJ1-5; abundance: many; CDR3aa: CASSEGQGNQPQHF; CDR3nt: TGTGCCAGCAGCGAAGGCCAGGGCAATCAGCCCCAGCATTTT
v_gene: TRBV12-3/TRBV12-4; d_gene: -; j_gene: TRBJ2-2; abundance: -; CDR3aa: CASSLKDWVNTGELFF; CDR3nt: TGTGCCAGCAGTTTAAAAGACTGGGTAAACACCGGGGAGCTGTTTTTT
v_gene: TRBV5-6; d_gene: -; j_gene: TRBJ1-2; abundance: few; CDR3aa: CASSLDPPRDYGYTF; CDR3nt: TGTGCCAGCAGCTTGGATCCCCCTCGAGACTATGGCTACACCTTC
v_gene: TRBV11-2; d_gene: TRBD2; j_gene: TRBJ2-1; abundance: -; CDR3aa: CASSSWRWASGRTWGNEQFF; CDR3nt: TGTGCCAGCAGCTCCTGGCGTTGGGCTAGCGGGAGGACCTGGGGCAATGAGCAGTTCTTC
v_gene: TRBV10-1; d_gene: TRBD2; j_gene: TRBJ2-1; abundance: few; CDR3aa: CASTPGGLAGAGSYNEQFF; CDR3nt: TGCGCCAGCACCCCAGGGGGGCTAGCGGGAGCCGGATCCTACAATGAGCAGTTCTTC
v_gene: TRBV7-2; d_gene: -; j_gene: TRBJ1-3; abundance: -; CDR3aa: CASSLGSSSGNTIYF; CDR3nt: TGTGCCAGCAGCTTAGGATCGAGCTCTGGAAACACCATATATTTT
v_gene: TRBV20-1; d_gene: TRBD2; j_gene: TRBJ2-7; abundance: few; CDR3aa: CSASTRLAGGEQYF; CDR3nt: TGCAGTGCTAGTACCCGACTAGCGGGAGGTGAGCAGTACTTC
v_gene: TRBV4-3; d_gene: -; j_gene: TRBJ2-2; abundance: -; CDR3aa: CASSPGTLNTGELFF; CDR3nt: TGCGCCAGCAGCCCGGGGACGTTGAACACCGGGGAGCTGTTTTTT
v_gene: TRBV27; d_gene: TRBD2; j_gene: TRBJ2-1; abundance: -; CDR3aa: CASSPRAGAPNNEQFF; CDR3nt: TGTGCCAGCAGTCCCCGAGCGGGGGCCCCGAACAATGAGCAGTTCTTC
v_gene: TRBV5-1; d_gene: -; j_gene: TRBJ1-1; abundance: many; CDR3aa: CASSPQQNTEAFF; CDR3nt: TGCGCCAGCAGCCCGCAACAGAACACTGAAGCTTTCTTT
v_gene: TRBV6-2/TRBV6-3; d_gene: -; j_gene: TRBJ1-5; abundance: -; CDR3aa: CATKTGLQYSNQPQHF; CDR3nt: TGTGCCACCAAAACCGGATTACAGTATAGCAATCAGCCCCAGCATTTT
v_gene: TRBV27; d_gene: TRBD1; j_gene: TRBJ2-3; abundance: -; CDR3aa: CASSSGQGFTDTQYF; CDR3nt: TGTGCCAGCAGTTCGGGACAGGGTTTCACAGATACGCAGTATTTT
v_gene: TRBV7-2; d_gene: TRBD2; j_gene: TRBJ2-2; abundance: -; CDR3aa: CASSFTAGGAELFF; CDR3nt: TGTGCCAGCAGCTTTACGGCGGGGGGGGCGGAGCTGTTTTTT
v_gene: TRBV11-1; d_gene: TRBD2; j_gene: TRBJ2-3; abundance: -; CDR3aa: CASSFLGLAGGQQDTQYF; CDR3nt: TGTGCCAGCAGCTTCCTTGGACTAGCGGGGGGCCAGCAAGATACGCAGTATTTT
v_gene: TRBV10-3; d_gene: TRBD1; j_gene: TRBJ1-4; abundance: -; CDR3aa: CAISDPGTATEKLFF; CDR3nt: TGTGCCATCAGTGACCCCGGGACAGCAACCGAAAAACTGTTTTTT
v_gene: TRBV5-1; d_gene: TRBD2; j_gene: TRBJ2-1; abundance: many; CDR3aa: CASSLVSSGSHEQFF; CDR3nt: TGCGCCAGCAGCTTGGTGTCTAGCGGGAGCCATGAGCAGTTCTTC
v_gene: TRBV12-3/TRBV12-4; d_gene: -; j_gene: TRBJ2-2; abundance: -; CDR3aa: CASSLLSSGELFF; CDR3nt: TGTGCCAGCAGTTTACTTAGTTCCGGGGAGCTGTTTTTT
v_gene: TRBV6-1; d_gene: TRBD1; j_gene: TRBJ1-4; abundance: few; CDR3aa: CASSRERQGGKLFF; CDR3nt: TGTGCCAGCAGCCGAGAAAGACAGGGCGGAAAACTGTTTTTT
v_gene: TRBV20-1; d_gene: -; j_gene: TRBJ2-2; abundance: -; CDR3aa: CSARKSGLSAGELFF; CDR3nt: TGCAGTGCTAGAAAATCGGGACTCTCGGCCGGGGAGCTGTTTTTT
v_gene: TRBV7-9; d_gene: TRBD2; j_gene: TRBJ2-7; abundance: -; CDR3aa: CASSWGLASSYEQYF; CDR3nt: TGTGCCAGCAGCTGGGGACTAGCGAGCTCCTACGAGCAGTACTTC
v_gene: TRBV6-2/TRBV6-3; d_gene: -; j_gene: TRBJ1-2; abundance: -; CDR3aa: CASSYFHPAGYTF; CDR3nt: TGTGCCAGCAGTTACTTCCACCCAGCCGGCTACACCTTC
v_gene: TRBV6-4; d_gene: -; j_gene: TRBJ2-3; abundance: -; CDR3aa: CASSDSGRTDTQYF; CDR3nt: TGTGCCAGCAGTGACTCTGGAAGAACAGATACGCAGTATTTT
v_gene: TRBV4-3; d_gene: -; j_gene: TRBJ2-1; abundance: -; CDR3aa: CASSHTAGEQFF; CDR3nt: TGCGCCAGCAGCCATACCGCTGGGGAGCAGTTCTTC
v_gene: TRBV29-1; d_gene: TRBD1; j_gene: TRBJ2-2; abundance: few; CDR3aa: CSVERLPGTGTTGELFF; CDR3nt: TGCAGCGTTGAAAGGCTCCCCGGGACAGGGACCACCGGGGAGCTGTTTTTT
v_gene: TRBV10-3; d_gene: TRBD2; j_gene: TRBJ2-1; abundance: -; CDR3aa: CASRNGGASYNEQFF; CDR3nt: TGTGCCAGTCGAAACGGGGGGGCATCTTACAATGAGCAGTTCTTC
v_gene: TRBV11-1; d_gene: -; j_gene: TRBJ2-7; abundance: -; CDR3aa: CASSPRGGTWRGKVDEQYF; CDR3nt: TGTGCCAGCAGCCCCCGAGGGGGTACTTGGCGGGGGAAAGTCGACGAGCAGTACTTC
v_gene: TRBV4-3; d_gene: -; j_gene: TRBJ1-4; abundance: few; CDR3aa: CASSLEGVTNEKLFF; CDR3nt: TGCGCCAGCAGCCTTGAGGGGGTGACTAATGAAAAACTGTTTTTT
v_gene: TRBV3-1; d_gene: TRBD2; j_gene: TRBJ2-7; abundance: few; CDR3aa: CASSPTPPGLAESSYEQYF; CDR3nt: TGTGCCAGCAGCCCCACCCCCCCAGGACTAGCGGAAAGCTCCTACGAGCAGTACTTC
v_gene: TRBV3-1; d_gene: TRBD1; j_gene: TRBJ2-1; abundance: few; CDR3aa: CASSPRTGWDEQFF; CDR3nt: TGTGCCAGCAGCCCTAGGACAGGGTGGGATGAGCAGTTCTTC
v_gene: TRBV30; d_gene: -; j_gene: TRBJ1-2; abundance: -; CDR3aa: CAWSTRTRGGYTF; CDR3nt: TGTGCCTGGAGCACCCGGACGCGGGGTGGCTACACCTTC
v_gene: TRBV7-6; d_gene: TRBD2; j_gene: TRBJ2-2; abundance: -; CDR3aa: CASLSGGNTGELFF; CDR3nt: TGTGCCAGTCTGAGCGGGGGGAACACCGGGGAGCTGTTTTTT
v_gene: TRBV14; d_gene: TRBD2; j_gene: TRBJ2-5; abundance: -; CDR3aa: CASSQRLAGAGGETQYF; CDR3nt: TGTGCCAGCAGCCAACGGCTAGCGGGGGCCGGAGGGGAGACCCAGTACTTC
v_gene: TRBV6-6; d_gene: TRBD2; j_gene: TRBJ2-3; abundance: many; CDR3aa: CASSGLGTDTQYF; CDR3nt: TGTGCCAGCAGCGGACTAGGCACAGATACGCAGTATTTT
v_gene: TRBV5-1; d_gene: -; j_gene: TRBJ2-5; abundance: -; CDR3aa: CASSSGLTETQYF; CDR3nt: TGCGCCAGCAGCTCCGGACTAACGGAGACCCAGTACTTC